A single sample is the source of the 21 T cell receptor beta chains below, sequenced in a study of cytomegalovirus exposure and HLA in healthy donors. This table comes from immunoSEQ multiplex PCR, and its TCRdb copy is limited to in-frame clones, with some not included. The sample includes 65,000 or so clones, over 85% of them seen just once. Material: PBMCs. Source of these receptors: a man aged 18 to 30 in good health and CMV-seropositive.

The chain joins TRBV5-4 to TRBJ2-3; tentative D call: TRBD2 (7 bases). The V gene lost 5 bases and the J gene lost 5 bases, with 18 bases spanning the gap. Germline V gives CDR1 SGHNT, CDR2 YYREEE (reference sequence). There are 15 residues in the CDR3. The CDR3, as DNA: TGTGCCAGCAGTAAGGGGGGGAGATTAGAAGATACGCAGTATTTT. Encoded protein: CASSKGGRLEDTQYF.

V gene TRBV19 combines with J gene TRBJ2-2; 8 nucleotides agree with TRBD1. The germline V gene encodes CDR1 LNHDA and CDR2 SQIVND (reference sequence). CDR3 length: 16 amino acids. Unmatched junction bases numbered 7, after V lost 4 bases and J lost 3 bases. CDR3 loop: CASSTTDRGYTGELFF. The CDR3 nucleotides read TGTGCCAGTAGTACCACAGACAGGGGATACACCGGGGAGCTGTTTTTT.

This clone appeared a few times. J is TRBJ2-7 and V is TRBV4-2; the match to TRBD1 covers 7 bases. The CDR3 extends over 14 amino acids. Germline V gene data show CDR1 as LGHNA and CDR2 as YNFKEQ. V lost 0 bases and J lost 2; bases outside the gene matches: 1. The CDR3 nucleotides read TGTGCCAGCAGCCAAGAGACAGGGCCCTACGAGCAGTACTTC. It specifies CASSQETGPYEQYF.

The rearrangement links TRBV4-1 to TRBJ2-2; 10 nucleotides line up with TRBD1. The germline gives CDR1 MGHRA, CDR2 YSYEKL. CDR3 length: 18 residues. Trimming at V came to 2 bases and at J to 1 base, leaving 7 bases not matched to a gene. The CDR3 loop is CASSQPQGTGENTGELFF. The DNA for the CDR3 is TGCGCCAGCAGCCAACCGCAGGGGACAGGGGAGAACACCGGGGAGCTGTTTTTT.

The genes are TRBV7-2 and TRBJ1-1; D ambiguous. The CDR3 sequence is 13 residues long. Per germline, CDR1 SGHTA and CDR2 FQGNSA. With 3 bases removed from V and 0 bases from J, the gap between germline ends came to 5 bases. The CDR3, as DNA: TGTGCCAGCAGCTTGTCTCTGAACACTGAAGCTTTCTTT. Its translation: CASSLSLNTEAFF.

This clone was counted once. The chain employs TRBV7-2 and TRBJ1-2, with D perhaps TRBD1 (5 bases). V was pared by 1 base and J by 2 bases, with 5 bases between. This CDR3 is 13 amino acids long. From germline, CDR1 is SGHTA and CDR2 FQGNSA. The CDR3 is CASSLGQNYGYTF. Written as DNA, the CDR3 is TGTGCCAGCAGCTTAGGACAGAACTATGGCTACACCTTC.

V usage is TRBV4-1 and J usage is TRBJ2-2; D is unclear. Trimming left V 3 bases short and J 4 bases short, with 3 bases between. The V gene's germline CDR1 is MGHRA and CDR2 YSYEKL. The CDR3 has 12 residues. The CDR3 protein is CASSHLTGELFF. CDR3 nucleotides: TGCGCCAGCAGCCACCTCACCGGGGAGCTGTTTTTT.

The chain uses TRBV2 and TRBJ1-1; D is unresolved. CDR3 length: 15 amino acids. Per germline, CDR1 SNHLY and CDR2 FYNNEI. With 2 bases removed from V and 1 base from J, the gap between germline ends came to 11 bases. CDR3 nucleotide sequence: TGTGCCAGCAGTGAACGGGAATCTGGGAACACTGAAGCTTTCTTT. Residues: CASSERESGNTEAFF.

This sequence joins TRBV4-3 and TRBJ2-1, with D tentatively TRBD2 (5 bases). V was clipped by 2 bases and J by 9 bases, with 20 bases between them. Germline CDR1 reads LGHNA; CDR2 reads YSLEER. CDR3 length: 16 amino acids. CDR3 DNA sequence: TGCGCCAGCAGCCAATCTCAAGAGCCTAGGGAGCGTGAGCAGTTCTTC. This encodes CASSQSQEPREREQFF.

The CDR3 nucleotides are TGTGCCAGCAGCCCCGGGACTAGCGCCGGGGAGACCCAGTACTTC. Translating gives CASSPGTSAGETQYF. The chain recombines TRBV7-8 with TRBJ2-5; 10 positions agree with TRBD2. Trimming at V came to 5 bases and at J to 5 bases, leaving 8 bases not matched to a gene. From germline, CDR1 is SGHVS and CDR2 FQNEAQ. The CDR3 consists of 15 residues.

The V gene is TRBV6-5, the J gene TRBJ1-2; perhaps TRBD1 as D (5 bases). Trimming cost V 2 bases and J 4 bases, with 8 bases left between them. Per germline, CDR1 MNHEY and CDR2 SVGAGI. The CDR3 length is 13 residues. The DNA for the CDR3 is TGTGCCAGCAGTTACGGGGGGACCTATGGCTACACCTTC. This gives the protein CASSYGGTYGYTF.

The chain links TRBV9 to TRBJ2-5, with 7 bases lining up with TRBD2. The CDR3 sequence is 16 residues long. Germline CDR1 SGDLS, CDR2 YYNGEE. V lost 4 bases to trimming and J lost 5 bases; unmatched junction nucleotides: 14. CDR3 nucleotides: TGTGCCAGCAGCCCACCGACCGGGGGGAGGAGGGAGACCCAGTACTTC. Translated, it gives CASSPPTGGRRETQYF.

The rearrangement uses TRBV19 and TRBJ1-5; D is undetermined. The germline gives CDR1 LNHDA, CDR2 SQIVND (reference sequence). The CDR3 consists of 14 residues. V lost 0 bases and J 3 bases, leaving 6 bases between the germline ends. Here the CDR3 DNA reads TGTGCCAGTAGTATAGAGGGCTTCAATCAGCCCCAGCATTTT. Protein product: CASSIEGFNQPQHF.

Only one count was recorded for this clone. The rearrangement links TRBV4-3 to TRBJ1-2, with D perhaps matching TRBD1 (5 bases). The V gene lost 0 bases and the J gene lost 8 bases, with 16 bases spanning the gap. This CDR3 has 15 residues. CDR1 and CDR2 (germline): LGHNA, YSLEER. As DNA, the CDR3 is TGCGCCAGCAGCCAAGATTTTGTAGGGGTTCAAGGCTACACCTTC. Translating it yields CASSQDFVGVQGYTF.

This clone is a singleton in its sample. The CDR3 here is CAISLDSRTDTQYF. The CDR3, as DNA: TGTGCCATCAGTTTGGACAGCCGCACAGATACGCAGTATTTT. V is TRBV10-3 and J is TRBJ2-3; D possibly corresponds to TRBD1 (6 bases). The V and J ends lost 5 bases and 1 base respectively, with 10 bases between them. CDR1 is ENHRY and CDR2 is SYGVKD in the germline V gene. The CDR3 consists of 14 residues.

This clone occurred once. The gene calls are TRBV6-1 and TRBJ1-5; D is perhaps TRBD1 (5 bases). Germline lookup yields CDR1 MNHNS and CDR2 SASEGT. Trimming shortened V by 7 bases and J by 1 base, and 14 bases separated the two germline ends. This CDR3 spans 15 amino acids. This CDR3 is CASIWGVFSNQPQHF. The CDR3 DNA sequence: TGTGCCAGCATATGGGGCGTCTTCAGCAATCAGCCCCAGCATTTT.

This clone was observed once. The genes are TRBV5-1 and TRBJ2-1; 9 bases line up with TRBD2. Germline V gene data show CDR1 as SGHRS and CDR2 as YFSETQ. J was trimmed by 9 bases and V by 4 bases; bases with no gene match: 14. This CDR3 comprises 16 residues. CDR3 region: CASSLPRVAGVGEQFF. CDR3 nucleotides: TGCGCCAGCAGCCTCCCTAGAGTAGCGGGAGTCGGTGAGCAGTTCTTC. Full variable domain (rest looked up from reference TRBV5-1 and TRBJ2-1): KAGVTQTPRYLIKTRGQQVTLSCSPISGHRSVSWYQQTPGQGLQFLFEYFSETQRNKGNFPGRFSGRQFSNSRSEMNVSTLELGDSALYLCASSLPRVAGVGEQFFGPGTRLTVL.

This clone appeared once. The V call is TRBV7-9, the J call TRBJ2-3, with 13 nucleotides matching TRBD2. V was clipped by 5 bases and J by 6 bases; unmatched bases: 11. This CDR3 has 17 residues. Germline CDR1 is SEHNR and CDR2 is FQNEAQ (reference sequence). This chain's CDR3 is CASSRRTTSGGIDTQYF. The CDR3 DNA follows: TGTGCCAGCAGCCGCCGGACGACTAGCGGGGGGATTGATACGCAGTATTTT.

The V gene is TRBV19, the J gene TRBJ2-7, with 11 bases identical to TRBD1. The CDR3 is 15 amino acids. CDR1 is LNHDA, CDR2 SQIVND, per germline (reference sequence). Germline trimming cut 5 bases from V and 3 bases from J; bases unmatched to any gene: 6. CDR3 protein: CASSVDRGQNYEQYF. The CDR3 DNA sequence: TGTGCCAGTAGTGTGGACAGGGGGCAGAACTACGAGCAGTACTTC.

This clone came up once. The chain has TRBV5-1 and TRBJ1-2; the match to TRBD1 covers 8 bases. V was pared by 2 bases and J by 6 bases, with 6 bases of the junction left unmatched. The CDR3 spans 14 residues. Germline CDR1 reads SGHRS; CDR2 reads YFSETQ. In nucleotides, the CDR3 is TGCGCCAGCAGCTTTGGACAGGGTAGTAATGGCTACACCTTC. It is translated as CASSFGQGSNGYTF.

The chain has TRBV28 and TRBJ2-5, with 10 bases that match TRBD2. The germline gives CDR1 MDHEN, CDR2 SYDVKM. The CDR3 contains 16 residues. With V trimmed by 1 base and J by 3 bases, 5 bases remained unmatched. The CDR3 coding sequence is TGTGCCAGCAGTTTATTTCTAGCGGGAGTTGAAGAGACCCAGTACTTC. Its translation: CASSLFLAGVEETQYF.